A selection of T cell receptor beta chains follows, all from one sample in a study of T cells in tuberculosis. Assay: immunoSEQ multiplex PCR; the TCRdb copy retains only in-frame clones and omits some. The sample has around 30,000 clones, 90% to 95% seen once. The source was PBMCs, collected at tuberculosis diagnosis. The source of these receptors is an adult with tuberculosis. Both conserved end residues are part of each CDR3. A D gene is named only where the DNA matches it firmly. A row's size may be missing; if present it is once, few, many or a size class.

V	size	J	D	DNA	CDR3
TRBV15	-	TRBJ1-5	TRBD1	TGTGCCACCAGCAGAGACAGGGGGACGTTTAGCAATCAGCCCCAGCATTTT	CATSRDRGTFSNQPQHF
TRBV19	-	TRBJ2-2	-	TGTGCCAGTAGTCCCCGGACTAATTCCGGGGAGCTGTTTTTT	CASSPRTNSGELFF
TRBV2	-	TRBJ2-4	TRBD1	TGTGCCAGCATGAACAGGGGGCTTCAGCTAGCCAAAAACATTCAGTACTTC	CASMNRGLQLAKNIQYF
TRBV27	-	TRBJ2-3	-	TGTGCCAGCAGTTCCATCGGGAGCACAGATACGCAGTATTTT	CASSSIGSTDTQYF
TRBV7-8	-	TRBJ2-1	TRBD1	TGTGCCAGCAGCTTTGGACAGGTCAATGAGCAGTTCTTC	CASSFGQVNEQFF
TRBV19	-	TRBJ2-5	-	TGTGCCAGTAGCACCTCCCGACATGGACATGAGACCCAGTACTTC	CASSTSRHGHETQYF
TRBV6-4	-	TRBJ2-1	-	TGTGCCAGCACCCCCCGGGCCGGGACTCCCCAGGGTGAGCAGTTCTTC	CASTPRAGTPQGEQFF
TRBV9	-	TRBJ2-3	TRBD2	TGTGCCAGCAACTTAGCGGGGGGCGCAGATACGCAGTATTTT	CASNLAGGADTQYF
TRBV5-6	once	TRBJ1-1	-	TGTGCCAGCAGCTTAGCGGGGGCGCCTGAAGCTTTCTTT	CASSLAGAPEAFF
TRBV2	-	TRBJ1-2	TRBD1	TGTGCCAGCAGTGGGACAGGGAATCAAGGCTACACCTTC	CASSGTGNQGYTF
TRBV29-1	-	TRBJ2-7	-	TGCAGCGTTTTGGCTAGCACAACCTACGAGCAGTACTTC	CSVLASTTYEQYF
TRBV6-1	-	TRBJ1-5	TRBD1	TGTGCCAGCAGCGCGACCCAGGGGGCTACTCCGCCCCAGCATTTT	CASSATQGATPPQHF
TRBV6-1	once	TRBJ1-1	-	TGTGCCAGTTCCGGGGGGGTGAACACTGAAGCTTTCTTT	CASSGGVNTEAFF
TRBV4-3	-	TRBJ1-1	-	TGCGCCAGCAGCCCGACAGGCACTGAAGCTTTCTTT	CASSPTGTEAFF
TRBV2	-	TRBJ2-1	-	TGTGCCAGCAGTGACCCCGGTGAGCAGTTCTTC	CASSDPGEQFF
TRBV5-1	-	TRBJ2-2	TRBD1	TGCGCCAGCAGCATACAGGGGGTAGGCACCGGGGAGCTGTTTTTT	CASSIQGVGTGELFF
TRBV6-6	-	TRBJ1-1	-	TGTGCCAGCTCGTACGGGGGTGGGAACACTGAAGCTTTCTTT	CASSYGGGNTEAFF
TRBV6-4	-	TRBJ2-7	TRBD2	TGTGCCAGCAGTCCCCTCCTAACGGGAGGGCCCCACGAGCAGTACTTC	CASSPLLTGGPHEQYF
TRBV4-1	-	TRBJ2-7	TRBD2	TGCGCCAGCAGCCAAGAGGGCGGTCGAACCGGGACTAGCGGGAGTGCCTACGAGCAGTACTTC	CASSQEGGRTGTSGSAYEQYF
TRBV7-2	-	TRBJ2-2	TRBD2	TGTGCCAGCAGTTCGCTAGCGGGGCTGAACACCGGGGAGCTGTTTTTT	CASSSLAGLNTGELFF
TRBV7-2	-	TRBJ1-5	-	TGTGCCAGCAGCTTCAATAGTGCAGGGGTACAGCCCCAGCATTTT	CASSFNSAGVQPQHF
TRBV7-8	once	TRBJ2-5	TRBD2	TGTGCCAGCAGCTCATTTCTTGGGACTAGCGAGGAGACCCAGTACTTC	CASSSFLGTSEETQYF
TRBV2	-	TRBJ2-1	-	TGTGCCAGCACCTGGGACACCTACAATGAGCAGTTCTTC	CASTWDTYNEQFF
TRBV11-3	once	TRBJ2-3	TRBD2	TGTGCCAGCAGCTTAGGGTCTAGCGGGAGGGCCGACACAGATACGCAGTATTTT	CASSLGSSGRADTDTQYF
TRBV27	-	TRBJ2-1	TRBD1	TGTGCCAGCAGTTTATTGACAGGGGTAAATGAGCAGTTCTTC	CASSLLTGVNEQFF
TRBV5-1	-	TRBJ2-1	TRBD2	TGCGCCAGCCGTGGGGGGCTAGCGGGAGATACCGGGATCCGGCGACCTTACAATGAGCAGTTCTTC	CASRGGLAGDTGIRRPYNEQFF
TRBV6-6	-	TRBJ1-4	-	TGTGCCAGCAGTCACGGGGGGTTCAATGAAAAACTGTTTTTT	CASSHGGFNEKLFF
TRBV11-2	-	TRBJ1-2	-	TGTGCCAGCAGCTTAACAAATAACTATGGCTACACCTTC	CASSLTNNYGYTF
TRBV2	-	TRBJ2-7	TRBD2	TGTGCCAGCAGAGGGACTAGCTCCTCCTACGAGCAGTACTTC	CASRGTSSSYEQYF
TRBV27	once	TRBJ1-2	TRBD1	TGTGCCAGCAGTTTAAGTAATTCGGGACAGCCCTATGGCTACACCTTC	CASSLSNSGQPYGYTF
TRBV6-6	-	TRBJ2-3	-	TGTGCCAGCAGTTACGACTCCCGGGACACAGATACGCAGTATTTT	CASSYDSRDTDTQYF
TRBV30	-	TRBJ2-2	-	TGTGCCTGGAGTGTCAACAGACCCGGGGAGCTGTTTTTT	CAWSVNRPGELFF
TRBV28	-	TRBJ2-4	-	TGTGCCAGCAGTTTGGGACTAGCCAAAAACATTCAGTACTTC	CASSLGLAKNIQYF
TRBV5-4	-	TRBJ2-1	TRBD2	TGTGCCAGCAGCTCCATTGGACTAGCCAATGAGCAGTTCTTC	CASSSIGLANEQFF
TRBV5-4	-	TRBJ2-7	-	TGTGCCAGCAGCTTGGGGGGGCCCTACGAGCAGTACTTC	CASSLGGPYEQYF
TRBV9	few	TRBJ1-2	-	TGTGCCAGCAGCCCTAGCCGGGGGGCTGGCTATGGCTACACCTTC	CASSPSRGAGYGYTF
TRBV6-1	-	TRBJ1-6	-	TGTGCCAGCAGTGTACAGAGCTCCTATAATTCACCCCTCCACTTT	CASSVQSSYNSPLHF
TRBV30	-	TRBJ2-5	TRBD1	TGTGCCTGGATGTATGGGACAGGCTTTCAGACCCAGTACTTC	CAWMYGTGFQTQYF
TRBV19	-	TRBJ2-7	-	TGTGCCAGTAGTCTTGCGACAAACTACGAGCAGTACTTC	CASSLATNYEQYF
TRBV6-5	-	TRBJ2-1	TRBD2	TGTGCCAGCAGTTACTCGTCTAGCGGGGGGGCCCAGGAGCAGTTCTTC	CASSYSSSGGAQEQFF
TRBV11-2	-	TRBJ1-2	TRBD1	TGTGCCAGCAGCGGGCGGACAGGGGGCTTTCACACCTTC	CASSGRTGGFHTF
TRBV4-1	-	TRBJ2-1	TRBD2	TGCGCCAGCAGCACGCGGGGGGCTAGCGGCCTCTACAATGAGCAGTTCTTC	CASSTRGASGLYNEQFF
TRBV6-4	-	TRBJ1-6	-	TGTGCCAGCAGTGACGGGGGGTCACGAAATTCACCCCTCCACTTT	CASSDGGSRNSPLHF
TRBV28	-	TRBJ2-3	-	TGTGCCAGCAGTTCCCTCACGCAGTATTTT	CASSSLTQYF
TRBV5-6	-	TRBJ1-2	-	TGTGCCAGCAGCTTGGGACAGGCGGGGGTTGGCTACACCTTC	CASSLGQAGVGYTF